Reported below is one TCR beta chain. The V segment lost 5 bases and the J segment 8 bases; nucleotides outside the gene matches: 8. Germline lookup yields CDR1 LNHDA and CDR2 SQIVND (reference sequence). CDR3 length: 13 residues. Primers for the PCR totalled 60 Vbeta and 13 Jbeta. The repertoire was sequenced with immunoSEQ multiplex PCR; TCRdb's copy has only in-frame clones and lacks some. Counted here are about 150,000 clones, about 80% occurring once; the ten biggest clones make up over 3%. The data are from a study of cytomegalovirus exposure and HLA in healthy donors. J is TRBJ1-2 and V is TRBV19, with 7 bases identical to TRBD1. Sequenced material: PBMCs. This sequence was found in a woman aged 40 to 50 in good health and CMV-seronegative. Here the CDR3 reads CASSVQGSGGYTF. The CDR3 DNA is TGTGCCAGTAGTGTACAGGGGTCTGGCGGCTACACCTTC.